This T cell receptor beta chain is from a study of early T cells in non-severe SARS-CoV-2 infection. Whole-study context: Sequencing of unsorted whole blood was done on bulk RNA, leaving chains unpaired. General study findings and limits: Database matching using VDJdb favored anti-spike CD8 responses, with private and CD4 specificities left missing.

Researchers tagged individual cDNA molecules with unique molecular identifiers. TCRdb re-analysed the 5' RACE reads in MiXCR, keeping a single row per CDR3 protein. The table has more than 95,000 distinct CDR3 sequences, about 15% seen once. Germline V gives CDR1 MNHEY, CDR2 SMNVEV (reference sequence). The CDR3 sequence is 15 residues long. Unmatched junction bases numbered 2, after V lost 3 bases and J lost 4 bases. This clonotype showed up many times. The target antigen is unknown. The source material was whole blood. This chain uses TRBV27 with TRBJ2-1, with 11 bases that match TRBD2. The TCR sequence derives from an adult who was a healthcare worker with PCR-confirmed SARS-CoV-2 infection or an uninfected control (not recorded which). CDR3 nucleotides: TGTGCCAGCAGTTTCTCTAGCGGGGGGTACAATGAGCAGTTCTTC. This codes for CASSFSSGGYNEQFF.